The rows below give T cell receptor beta chains drawn from one sample of a study of shared clonotypes between healthy human individuals. The protocol was immunoSEQ multiplex PCR, while the TCRdb copy is restricted to in-frame clones and leaves out a portion. The sample consists of approximately 240,000 clones, approximately 70% of them appearing once. The material sequenced was memory CD4+ T cells sorted from blood. The receptors derive from a man under 40 in good health. Both conserved end residues are part of each CDR3. A D gene is named only where the DNA matches it firmly. Size is stated for part of the rows, as once, few or many counts, or as a class when the clone is expanded.

>TRBV19|-|TRBJ2-5|-
CASSIWGEETQYF
TGTGCCAGTAGTATCTGGGGGGAGGAGACCCAGTACTTC
>TRBV5-1|-|TRBJ1-2|-
CASSRDNYNYGYTF
TGCGCCAGCAGCAGGGACAACTATAACTATGGCTACACCTTC
>TRBV7-9|-|TRBJ2-1|TRBD2
CASSLASGRGDEQFF
TGTGCCAGCAGCTTAGCTAGCGGGAGGGGGGATGAGCAGTTCTTC
>TRBV5-4|-|TRBJ2-3|-
CASSPVGADTQYF
TGTGCCAGCAGCCCCGTGGGGGCGGATACGCAGTATTTT
>TRBV29-1|once|TRBJ1-1|TRBD1
CSVRGDRGNTEAFF
TGCAGCGTGCGGGGGGACAGGGGGAACACTGAAGCTTTCTTT
>TRBV2|-|TRBJ2-7|-
CASSERGAGSSYEQYF
TGTGCCAGCAGTGAACGGGGGGCGGGCAGCTCCTACGAGCAGTACTTC
>TRBV5-1|once|TRBJ1-3|-
CASSLAGGSSSGNTIYF
TGCGCCAGCAGCTTGGCCGGGGGGTCCTCCTCTGGAAACACCATATATTTT
>TRBV7-6|-|TRBJ2-5|-
CASSFGLETQYF
TGTGCCAGCAGCTTTGGGCTGGAGACCCAGTACTTC
>TRBV5-1|-|TRBJ2-3|-
CASSSGHSTDTQYF
TGCGCCAGCAGCTCGGGACATAGCACAGATACGCAGTATTTT
>TRBV25-1|-|TRBJ1-5|TRBD1
CASSDSRGPNQPQHF
TGTGCCAGCAGTGATTCTAGGGGGCCAAATCAGCCCCAGCATTTT
>TRBV9|-|TRBJ2-7|-
CASSPIGPFTEQYF
TGTGCCAGCAGCCCCATAGGACCTTTCACCGAGCAGTACTTC
>TRBV5-1|few|TRBJ2-5|TRBD1
CASSLDGRGQETQYF
TGCGCCAGCAGCTTGGACGGCAGGGGGCAAGAGACCCAGTACTTC
>TRBV9|few|TRBJ2-1|-
CASSVGSIYNEQFF
TGTGCCAGCAGCGTAGGTTCTATCTACAATGAGCAGTTCTTC
>TRBV5-4|once|TRBJ2-1|TRBD1
CATGTGQGTHNEQFF
TGTGCCACCGGAACGGGACAGGGCACCCACAATGAGCAGTTCTTC